This T cell receptor (beta chain) was documented in a study of shared clonotypes between healthy human individuals. Study information: CD8 memory received one plate per donor, CD8 naive two, CD4 memory three and CD4 naive three. Study-wide points: The study found about 5% of naive CD4 clonotypes shared across a few donors.

Samples underwent the assay at deep level. It was 150 to 250 ng DNA, approximately 30,000 T cell genomes, that sorted-subset replicate PCRs used. The assay was immunoSEQ multiplex PCR, and TCRdb's table has in-frame clones only and misses some. This table holds hundreds of thousands of clones, 90% to 97% found once. Remarks on this clone: The antigen is unknown. Other nucleotide sequences from this sample produce the same CDR3.

Sequencing input: naive CD4+ T cells sorted from blood. As to subset: CD45RA+ positively selected. The receptor's source is a woman between 25 and 40 years old in good health.

The chain's CDR3 is CASSLAPSGGGYTF. The CDR3 region has the DNA TGCGCCAGCAGCTTGGCTCCGTCGGGTGGTGGCTACACCTTC. The chain employs TRBV5-1 and TRBJ1-2; D uncertain. Germline V gene data show CDR1 as SGHRS and CDR2 as YFSETQ. There are 14 residues in the CDR3. The V gene lost 0 bases and the J gene lost 7 bases, with 13 bases spanning the gap. Full variable domain (rest looked up from reference TRBV5-1 and TRBJ1-2): KAGVTQTPRYLIKTRGQQVTLSCSPISGHRSVSWYQQTPGQGLQFLFEYFSETQRNKGNFPGRFSGRQFSNSRSEMNVSTLELGDSALYLCASSLAPSGGGYTFGSGTRLTVV.